Detailed here is one T cell receptor beta chain. With 4 bases clipped from V and 2 bases from J, the junction kept 4 bases outside the gene matches. Germline V gene data show CDR1 as SGHRS and CDR2 as YFSETQ. This CDR3 is 14 amino acids long. PCR employed 60 Vbeta and 13 Jbeta primers. Libraries were prepared by immunoSEQ multiplex PCR; TCRdb keeps only in-frame clonotypes and omits some of them. The sample includes 240,000 or so clones, about 80% of them seen just once. The entry originates in a study of cytomegalovirus exposure and HLA in healthy donors. Sequencing input: PBMCs. This TCR was recovered from a woman aged 55-69 years in good health and CMV-seropositive. The gene calls are TRBV5-1 and TRBJ2-5; 8 bases fit TRBD1. CDR3: CASSPGDRQETQYF. CDR3 nucleotide sequence: TGCGCCAGCAGCCCAGGGGACAGGCAAGAGACCCAGTACTTC.